Listed below are T cell receptor beta chains from one sample, sequenced in a study of blood T cell repertoires in COVID-19. Here immunoSEQ multiplex PCR was the method, and the copy in TCRdb shows in-frame clones only, minus some. The sample has under 150,000 clones, more than 75% seen once; the top ten hold over 10%. Sample: peripheral blood. These TCRs come from a man in his sixties with active or convalescent COVID-19. CDR3s include the opening cysteine and the closing phenylalanine or tryptophan. The order of the fields is V gene, J gene, CDR3 protein.

>TRBV12-2|TRBJ1-5
CASRLAFGFPNQPQHF
>TRBV5-1|TRBJ2-7
CASRGLAGVGQYF
>TRBV5-1|TRBJ2-7
CASSTTGTGGGIVQYF
>TRBV4-2|TRBJ2-1
CASSQDPGQGGYNEQFF
>TRBV2|TRBJ2-2
CASSALGQGTGELFF
>TRBV29-1|TRBJ2-1
CSVVVVRGRDNEQFF
>TRBV19|TRBJ2-1
CASSPWTSGRTEQFF
>TRBV19|TRBJ1-1
CASSIARYGGNTEAFF
>TRBV24-1|TRBJ1-1
CATSDSRGGDTEAFF
>TRBV9|TRBJ2-5
CASSVGGWQTKETQYF
>TRBV6-1|TRBJ2-3
CASSEGPTDTQYF
>TRBV24-1|TRBJ1-1
CATSEGGNTEAFF
>TRBV5-1|TRBJ2-1
CASSLEREGVRNEQFF
>TRBV3-1/TRBV3-2|TRBJ2-1
CASSQEVQGGKFF
>TRBV7-3|TRBJ2-3
CASRAGLAADTQYF
>TRBV5-8|TRBJ2-7
CASSFGFGDTYEQYF
>TRBV28|TRBJ1-2
CASSLKGAGYGYTF
>TRBV28|TRBJ1-2
CAIHGQVYGYTF
>TRBV4-1|TRBJ2-7
CASSQVGLAAYEQYF
>TRBV13|TRBJ1-4
CASSATGTRSNEKLFF
>TRBV4-2|TRBJ1-2
CASSQRTDDGYTF
>TRBV11-1|TRBJ2-7
CASSLGPLQYF
>TRBV21-1|TRBJ1-3
CASSTRRGGPRQINIYF
>TRBV4-3|TRBJ1-3
CASSPRGLGNTIYF
>TRBV27|TRBJ1-5
CASSSRQVYSNQPQHF
>TRBV5-4|TRBJ2-1
CASSETSGRPEQFF
>TRBV29-1|TRBJ2-7
CSVVGQGGEQYF
>TRBV4-3|TRBJ2-5
CASSQATGWETQYF
>TRBV7-6|TRBJ1-2
CASSPIEATGYGYTF
>TRBV10-3|TRBJ2-7
CAISISGTNYEQYF
>TRBV18|TRBJ2-5
CASSRKSVSSGVETQYF
>TRBV27|TRBJ2-3
CASNLFSAGGSTDTQYF
>TRBV5-4|TRBJ2-5
CASSPRGSLKETQYF
>TRBV5-1|TRBJ2-5
CASSLGRPGETQYF
>TRBV13|TRBJ2-7
CASSLGAIVYEQYF
>TRBV28|TRBJ2-1
CASSLPGQVFSYNEQFF
>TRBV10-3|TRBJ2-1
CATSSGGSRQFF
>TRBV12-3/TRBV12-4|TRBJ2-3
CASSFLSPDTQYF
>TRBV5-1|TRBJ1-6
CASSLVPTGSGNSPLHF
>TRBV7-2|TRBJ2-2
CASSFHSSGRGELFF
>TRBV6-2/TRBV6-3|TRBJ2-6
CASSPPQGRSSGANVLTF
>TRBV11-2|TRBJ1-2
CASSQEGLYGYTF
>TRBV19|TRBJ1-2
CASSPGQGYGYTF
>TRBV25-1|TRBJ1-6
CASSPSGGSSYNSPLHF
>TRBV4-2|TRBJ1-1
CASSQVSPEAFF
>TRBV24-1|TRBJ2-7
CATSDFGRRQYF
>TRBV11-3|TRBJ2-7
CASSFTGSYEQYF
>TRBV5-4|TRBJ2-2
CASSLLASGRKDDTGELFF
>TRBV19|TRBJ1-2
CASSRQISNYGYTF
>TRBV11-1|TRBJ1-6
CASSRSGRNNSPLHF
>TRBV29-1|TRBJ2-1
CSGKGQGPYNEQFF
>TRBV3-1/TRBV3-2|TRBJ2-7
CASSHASYEQYF
>TRBV28|TRBJ2-1
CASSTSGTPGGQFF
>TRBV3-1/TRBV3-2|TRBJ2-7
CASSLLLGTQSYEQYF
>TRBV5-4|TRBJ1-2
CASSPMDRARGYTF